This TCR beta chain was observed in a study of tumor-infiltrating lymphocytes in localized non-small cell lung cancer. Broader study findings: TCR sequencing covered a subset of patients with enough tissue. TCRbeta sequencing showed higher T cell infiltration in tumors than uninvolved lung.

The junction had 7 bases not matched to a gene; V was cut back by 4 bases and J by 7 bases. The CDR3 contains 15 residues. Germline values: CDR1 LNHDA, CDR2 SQIVND (reference sequence). TCRdb's table, derived via immunoSEQ multiplex PCR, lists solely in-frame clones and lacks some. The sample includes roughly 9,900 clones, 60% to 75% of them seen just once. Concerning this clone: No antigen is known for it.

This sequence originates from a human donor with non-small cell lung cancer. The specimen was lung tumor tissue. This sequence joins TRBV19 and TRBJ2-2, with 9 bases aligning to TRBD1. Here the CDR3 reads CASSKGTGYGGELFF. CDR3 sequence (DNA): TGTGCCAGTAGTAAGGGGACAGGGTACGGCGGGGAGCTGTTTTTT.